These 29 T cell receptor beta chains came from one sample sequenced in a study of cytomegalovirus exposure and HLA in healthy donors. The study ran its PCR with 60 Vbeta and 13 Jbeta primers. Libraries were prepared by immunoSEQ multiplex PCR; TCRdb keeps only in-frame clonotypes and omits some of them. The table lists under 200,000 clones, approximately 82% of them singletons, with roughly 6.7% in the top ten. The specimen sequenced was PBMCs. Every receptor here comes from a man aged 45 to 65 in good health and CMV-seropositive.

The chain combines TRBV9 with TRBJ2-5; 11 bases agree with TRBD2. Germline V lookup: CDR1 SGDLS, CDR2 YYNGEE. V trimming: 0 bases; J trimming: 5 bases; junction bases outside the gene matches: 9. The CDR3 is made up of 17 amino acids. The DNA for the CDR3 is TGTGCCAGCAGCGTAGCTGACACTAGCGGGGGTGCGGAGACCCAGTACTTC. Translated, it gives CASSVADTSGGAETQYF.

The table lists this clone with a count of one. This chain uses TRBV9 with TRBJ1-2, with 7 positions matching TRBD1. The CDR3 loop spans 15 amino acids. V dropped 2 bases and J dropped 3; count of bases not matched to a gene: 7. CDR1 is SGDLS, CDR2 YYNGEE, per germline. CDR3 protein: CASSVHRGLDYGYTF. In DNA form, the CDR3 reads TGTGCCAGCAGCGTCCACAGGGGCCTCGACTATGGCTACACCTTC. Full variable domain (remainder filled in from reference TRBV9 and TRBJ1-2): DSGVTQTPKHLITATGQRVTLRCSPRSGDLSVYWYQQSLDQGLQFLIQYYNGEERAKGNILERFSAQQFPDLHSELNLSSLELGDSALYFCASSVHRGLDYGYTFGSGTRLTVV.

This chain connects TRBV25-1 to TRBJ1-6; D is ambiguous. The V and J ends lost 3 bases and 7 bases respectively, with 7 bases between them. The CDR3 extends over 13 amino acids. Germline CDR1 and CDR2: MGHDK and SYGVNS. CDR3 sequence reads: CASSEFGNSPLHF. In nucleotides, the CDR3 is TGTGCCAGCAGTGAGTTCGGGAATTCACCCCTCCACTTT.

The gene calls are TRBV6-5 and TRBJ2-7, with 7 bases identical to TRBD1. CDR3 length equals 13 residues. V trimming: 6 bases; J trimming: 2 bases; junction bases outside the gene matches: 4. Germline lookup yields CDR1 MNHEY and CDR2 SVGAGI. The CDR3 sequence is CASRTTGAYEQYF. Here the CDR3 DNA reads TGTGCCAGCAGAACAACAGGGGCCTACGAGCAGTACTTC.

Worth noting for this clone: Within the sample, other DNA sequences also encode this same CDR3. The rearrangement joins TRBV2 to TRBJ1-2, with TRBD1 identical over 9 bases. Trimming removed 4 bases from V and 5 bases from J; junction bases left unmatched: 2. CDR1 and CDR2 (germline): SNHLY, FYNNEI. The CDR3 totals 13 residues. CDR3 nucleotide sequence: TGTGCCAGCAGTGCGGGACAGGGATATGGCTACACCTTC. Translated, it gives CASSAGQGYGYTF.

CDR3 DNA sequence: TGTGCCAGCAGTGACGACAGGGGGTCCTACAATGAGCAGTTCTTC. Translation gives CASSDDRGSYNEQFF. The chain joins TRBV6-4 to TRBJ2-1, with 9 bases identical to TRBD1. Germline CDR1 is MRHNA and CDR2 is SNTAGT. V dropped 2 bases and J dropped 1; count of bases not matched to a gene: 0. This CDR3 has 15 amino acids.

This clone was found a few times. The chain combines TRBV7-9 with TRBJ2-7; TRBD2 matches 10 bases. The CDR3 length is 15 residues. The ends lost 3 bases at V and 4 bases at J; junction bases unmatched: 6. Germline loops: CDR1 SEHNR, CDR2 FQNEAQ (reference sequence). The CDR3 region has the DNA TGTGCCAGCAGCTTTCAGCGGGGGGGCCGGTACGAGCAGTACTTC. Translating gives CASSFQRGGRYEQYF.

The chain couples TRBV19 to TRBJ1-4; possibly TRBD1 for D (5 bases). Trimming pared 1 base from V and 8 bases from J, leaving 14 bases between. The CDR3 totals 15 residues. CDR1 is LNHDA and CDR2 is SQIVND in the germline V gene (reference sequence). The DNA of the CDR3 is TGTGCCAGTAGTATAGTACGGGACTTAGGCGAAAAACTGTTTTTT. Amino acids: CASSIVRDLGEKLFF.

This clone was seen more than once but under ten times. The genes are TRBV10-2 and TRBJ1-2, with D possibly TRBD1 on 5 matching bases. In germline, CDR1 is WSHSY, CDR2 SAAADI. Trimming took off 2 bases at V and 8 bases at J, with 12 bases between the two ends. This CDR3 region has 13 residues. CDR3 amino acids: CASSEGQGRGYTF. CDR3 nucleotides: TGCGCCAGCAGTGAGGGGCAGGGCCGGGGCTACACCTTC.

Only a few counts were recorded for this clone. The chain links TRBV6-5 to TRBJ1-1, with D possibly being TRBD1 (6 bases). V was trimmed by 0 bases and J by 5 bases, leaving 10 bases between them. Germline CDR1 MNHEY, CDR2 SVGAGI. The CDR3 runs to 14 residues. The CDR3 bases are TGTGCCAGCAGTTACTCGGGGGGGCGTACTGAAGCTTTCTTT. It specifies CASSYSGGRTEAFF.

V gene TRBV5-8 combines with J gene TRBJ2-2; 7 bases align to TRBD1. CDR1 is SGHTS and CDR2 is YDEGEE in the germline V gene. The CDR3 is 15 amino acids. V lost 3 bases and J lost 1; bases outside the gene matches: 3. As DNA, the CDR3 is TGTGCCAGCAGCTCGGGACAGCTGAACACCGGGGAGCTGTTTTTT. Its translation: CASSSGQLNTGELFF.

The V call is TRBV27, the J call TRBJ2-3; tentatively, D is TRBD2 (5 bases). V was cut by 4 bases and J by 5 bases, with 10 bases left in between. Germline V gene data show CDR1 as MNHEY and CDR2 as SMNVEV (reference sequence). There are 13 residues in the CDR3. DNA of the CDR3: TGTGCCAGCAGTTGGAGGATGGGAGATACGCAGTATTTT. Translation gives CASSWRMGDTQYF.

The chain employs TRBV4-2 and TRBJ1-2, with a weak D call TRBD1 (5 bases). V was cut by 1 base and J by 6 bases, with 12 bases left in between. The CDR3 covers 14 residues. Germline CDR1 LGHNA, CDR2 YNFKEQ. The CDR3 sequence is CASSQGGGMHGYTF. CDR3 DNA sequence: TGTGCCAGCAGCCAAGGCGGGGGGATGCATGGCTACACCTTC.

This chain joins TRBV10-3 and TRBJ2-3; 9 bases match TRBD2. Germline CDR1 reads ENHRY; CDR2 reads SYGVKD. The junction had 1 base not matched to a gene; V was cut back by 5 bases and J by 1 base. The CDR3 loop spans 14 amino acids. The CDR3 nucleotides read TGTGCCATCAGTTGGACTAGCGGCACAGATACGCAGTATTTT. It specifies CAISWTSGTDTQYF.

This clone was recorded once. This chain joins TRBV5-1 and TRBJ2-5; D gene uncertain. The J call is uncertain, as TRBJ2-7 better fits the DNA end. The CDR3 spans 15 residues. CDR1 and CDR2 from the germline V gene are SGHRS and YFSETQ. This chain's CDR3 is CASSLVGHSYYEQYF. CDR3 DNA sequence: TGCGCCAGCAGCTTGGTGGGCCATTCTTATTACGAGCAGTACTTC.

This chain's CDR3 is CASSDRVGVGELFF. CDR3 DNA: TGTGCCAGTTCGGACAGGGTAGGGGTCGGGGAGCTGTTTTTT. The chain is built from TRBV19 and TRBJ2-2; 8 nucleotides line up with TRBD1. Trimming at V came to 8 bases and at J to 7 bases, leaving 9 bases not matched to a gene. The CDR3 loop spans 14 amino acids. Germline V gene lookup returns CDR1 LNHDA and CDR2 SQIVND (reference sequence).

V usage is TRBV7-8 and J usage is TRBJ2-1; D unresolved. V gave up 0 bases and J gave up 6 bases, with 6 bases separating them. The germline V gene has CDR1 SGHVS and CDR2 FQNEAQ. The CDR3 has 13 amino acids. The CDR3 region is CASSLAGSNEQFF. The CDR3 region has the DNA TGTGCCAGCAGCTTAGCGGGCAGCAATGAGCAGTTCTTC.

The J gene is TRBJ2-3, the V gene TRBV4-1; possible D gene TRBD1, 6 bases. Trimming cost V 0 bases and J 0 bases, with 16 bases left between them. This CDR3 is 18 amino acids long. CDR1 and CDR2 from the germline V gene are MGHRA and YSYEKL. CDR3 amino acids: CASSQDVLRGTSTDTQYF. The CDR3 DNA reads as TGCGCCAGCAGCCAAGATGTCCTCAGGGGAACTAGCACAGATACGCAGTATTTT.

A single count supports this clone. V is TRBV4-1 and J is TRBJ2-3, with TRBD2 identical over 7 bases. CDR3 length: 15 residues. Trimming cost V 1 base and J 6 bases; bases outside gene matches: 7. CDR1 MGHRA and CDR2 YSYEKL come from the germline V gene. CDR3 DNA sequence: TGCGCCAGCAGCCAAGGGGGAGCGGGACGGGATACGCAGTATTTT. Translated, it gives CASSQGGAGRDTQYF.

This chain uses TRBV5-4 with TRBJ1-2, with TRBD1 identical over 7 bases. Trimming at V came to 5 bases and at J to 6 bases, leaving 13 bases not matched to a gene. CDR3 length equals 15 residues. CDR1 is SGHNT and CDR2 is YYREEE in the germline V gene (reference sequence). CDR3 protein: CASRPSDRLAHGYTF. The CDR3 nucleotides read TGTGCCAGCAGACCTTCGGACAGGCTAGCACATGGCTACACCTTC. The whole variable domain, remainder taken from reference TRBV5-4 and TRBJ1-2, is ETGVTQSPTHLIKTRGQQVTLRCSSQSGHNTVSWYQQALGQGPQFIFQYYREEENGRGNFPPRFSGLQFPNYSSELNVNALELDDSALYLCASRPSDRLAHGYTFGSGTRLTVV.

The gene calls are TRBV6-1 and TRBJ2-7; possible D gene TRBD2, 6 bases. The germline CDR1 and CDR2 sequences are MNHNS and SASEGT. Trimming removed 2 bases from V and 3 bases from J, with 11 bases in between. CDR3 length: 14 residues. The CDR3 protein is CASSELGRRYEQYF. Written as DNA, the CDR3 is TGTGCCAGCAGTGAATTGGGGAGGCGCTACGAGCAGTACTTC.

The chain uses TRBV4-1 and TRBJ1-5; TRBD1 might be the D (6 bases). Germline assignment: CDR1 MGHRA and CDR2 YSYEKL. V was shortened by 0 bases and J by 5 bases, with 11 bases between the two germline ends. The CDR3 sequence is 15 residues long. CDR3 sequence reads: CASSQDEGQYQPQHF. The CDR3 nucleotides read TGCGCCAGCAGCCAAGATGAAGGACAGTATCAGCCCCAGCATTTT.

This chain links TRBV2 with TRBJ2-7, with TRBD1 matching over 9 bases. This CDR3 region has 15 residues. J was trimmed by 3 bases and V by 5 bases; bases with no gene match: 8. CDR1 is SNHLY, CDR2 FYNNEI, per germline. This chain's CDR3 is CASSPGQGFIYEQYF. CDR3 DNA sequence: TGTGCCAGCAGTCCGGGACAGGGCTTCATCTACGAGCAGTACTTC.

The chain links TRBV27 to TRBJ1-1; D may be TRBD1 (5 bases). The V end lost 3 bases, the J end lost 4 bases, and 12 bases lay between the germline ends. The CDR3 sequence is 14 residues long. Per the germline V gene, CDR1 is MNHEY and CDR2 is SMNVEV (reference sequence). CDR3 amino acids: CASSLQQVATEAFF. The CDR3 DNA follows: TGTGCCAGCAGTTTGCAACAGGTAGCCACTGAAGCTTTCTTT.

The V and J genes are TRBV7-2 and TRBJ2-7; 10 bases align to TRBD2. The CDR3 covers 14 residues. Germline V lookup: CDR1 SGHTA, CDR2 FQGNSA. The trim removed 2 bases at V and 3 bases at J, leaving 1 base unmatched. CDR3 bases: TGTGCCAGCAGCTTAACTAGCGGGGTCTACGAGCAGTACTTC. Its translation is CASSLTSGVYEQYF.

This chain joins TRBV6-1 and TRBJ2-7, with TRBD2 identical over 7 bases. The CDR3 spans 19 residues. Germline CDR1 reads MNHNS; CDR2 reads SASEGT. V was clipped by 4 bases and J by 0 bases; unmatched bases: 18. The CDR3 DNA follows: TGTGCCAGCAGTGGGGGGATGGCTAGCGGCGGCCTCAGCTCCTACGAGCAGTACGTC. Translation gives CASSGGMASGGLSSYEQYV.

CDR3 region: CASSPIGPSVDEQYF. The DNA of the CDR3 is TGCGCCAGCAGCCCAATAGGTCCCAGCGTCGACGAGCAGTACTTC. The genes are TRBV5-1 and TRBJ2-5; D ambiguous. The J call is doubtful: the DNA matches TRBJ2-7 better. Germline CDR1 is SGHRS and CDR2 is YFSETQ. This CDR3 is 15 amino acids long.

The chain links TRBV5-1 to TRBJ2-1; D possibly corresponds to TRBD2 (5 bases). From germline, CDR1 is SGHRS and CDR2 YFSETQ. V was clipped by 4 bases and J by 0 bases, with 14 bases between them. This CDR3 has 16 amino acids. The CDR3, as DNA: TGCGCCAGCAGCATCCCTTTAGCGCCCTCCTACAATGAGCAGTTCTTC. It yields the protein CASSIPLAPSYNEQFF.

The V gene is TRBV6-1, the J gene TRBJ2-5; 12 bases agree with TRBD2. CDR1 is MNHNS, CDR2 SASEGT, per germline. The CDR3 sequence is 16 residues long. The V gene end was trimmed by 0 bases and the J gene end by 5 bases; junction bases not matched to a gene: 4. The CDR3 is CASSEAPLAGGETQYF. CDR3 bases: TGTGCCAGCAGTGAAGCGCCACTAGCGGGGGGCGAGACCCAGTACTTC.